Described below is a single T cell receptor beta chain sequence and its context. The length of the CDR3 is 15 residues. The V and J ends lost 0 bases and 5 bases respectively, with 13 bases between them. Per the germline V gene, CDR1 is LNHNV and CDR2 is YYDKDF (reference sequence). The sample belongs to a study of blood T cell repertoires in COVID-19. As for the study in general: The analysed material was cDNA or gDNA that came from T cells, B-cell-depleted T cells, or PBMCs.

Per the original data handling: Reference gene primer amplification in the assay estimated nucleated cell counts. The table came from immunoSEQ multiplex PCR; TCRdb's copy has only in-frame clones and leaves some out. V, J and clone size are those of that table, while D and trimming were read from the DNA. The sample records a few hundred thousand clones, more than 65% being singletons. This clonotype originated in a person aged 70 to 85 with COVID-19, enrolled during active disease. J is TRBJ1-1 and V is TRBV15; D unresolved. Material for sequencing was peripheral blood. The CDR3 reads CATSRDPGWRTEAFF. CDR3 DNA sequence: TGTGCCACCAGCAGAGACCCTGGTTGGCGGACTGAAGCTTTCTTT.